This T cell receptor beta chain was captured in a study of blood T cell repertoires in COVID-19. On the study more broadly: The United States, Italy and Spain provided the acute and convalescent COVID-19 samples.

The participants were between about 18 and 90 years old and came from 24 US areas. Cohorts were determined from participant-reported clinical history. This CDR3 spans 14 amino acids. With 4 bases clipped from V and 1 base from J, the junction kept 2 bases outside the gene matches. Germline CDR1 is ENHRY and CDR2 is SYGVKD. The data were produced by immunoSEQ multiplex PCR, yet TCRdb's version contains in-frame clones alone and is incomplete. The sample holds 200,000 to 250,000 clones; 80% are singletons and the top ten take around 4%. Sequenced material: PBMCs or T cells enriched from blood (not recorded which). V and J are TRBV10-3 and TRBJ1-1; 8 positions agree with TRBD1. This sequence was found in a man aged 25-40 years with acute COVID-19. DNA of the CDR3: TGTGCCATCAGTGCACAGGGGGAGAACACTGAAGCTTTCTTT. It translates to CAISAQGENTEAFF.